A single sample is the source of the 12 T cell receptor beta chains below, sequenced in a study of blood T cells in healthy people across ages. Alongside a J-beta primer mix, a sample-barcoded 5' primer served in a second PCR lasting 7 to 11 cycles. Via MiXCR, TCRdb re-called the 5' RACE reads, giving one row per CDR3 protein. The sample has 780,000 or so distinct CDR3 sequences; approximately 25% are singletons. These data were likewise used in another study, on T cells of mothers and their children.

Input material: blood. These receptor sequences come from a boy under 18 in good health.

The CDR3 DNA reads TGTGCCAGCAGGACCCCAGAGACAGGGAGGGGAACAGCTTTCTTT. Its protein product is CASRTPETGRGTAFF. This chain connects TRBV28 to TRBJ1-1; 7 nucleotides line up with TRBD1. From germline, CDR1 is MDHEN and CDR2 SYDVKM. CDR3 length equals 15 residues. The ends lost 6 bases at V and 10 bases at J; junction bases unmatched: 17.

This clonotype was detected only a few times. Here the CDR3 DNA reads TGTGCCAGCAGTCCTCACAGGGGTGGGGCTTTCTTT. It is translated as CASSPHRGGAFF. The V and J genes are TRBV28 and TRBJ1-1; 7 bases line up with TRBD1. The length of the CDR3 is 12 residues. Germline CDR1 is MDHEN and CDR2 is SYDVKM. The J segment lost 11 bases and the V segment lost 5 bases, leaving 8 bases of the junction unmatched.

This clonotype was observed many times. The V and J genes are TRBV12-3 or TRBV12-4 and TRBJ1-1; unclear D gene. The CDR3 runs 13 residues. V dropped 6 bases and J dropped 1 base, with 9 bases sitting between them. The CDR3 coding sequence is TGTGCCAGCAGCAGTACCGAGAACACTGAAGCTTTCTTT. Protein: CASSSTENTEAFF.

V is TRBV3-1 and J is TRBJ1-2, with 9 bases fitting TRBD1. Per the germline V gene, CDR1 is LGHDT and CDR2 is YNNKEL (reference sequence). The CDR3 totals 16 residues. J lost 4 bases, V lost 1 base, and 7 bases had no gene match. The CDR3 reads CASSQGGQGSIYGYTF. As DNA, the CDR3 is TGTGCCAGCAGCCAAGGAGGACAGGGGTCTATCTATGGCTACACCTTC. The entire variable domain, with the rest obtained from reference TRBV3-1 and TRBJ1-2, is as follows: DTAVSQTPKYLVTQMGNDKSIKCEQNLGHDTMYWYKQDSKKFLKIMFSYNNKELIINETVPNRFSPKSPDKAHLNLHINSLELGDSAVYFCASSQGGQGSIYGYTFGSGTRLTVV.

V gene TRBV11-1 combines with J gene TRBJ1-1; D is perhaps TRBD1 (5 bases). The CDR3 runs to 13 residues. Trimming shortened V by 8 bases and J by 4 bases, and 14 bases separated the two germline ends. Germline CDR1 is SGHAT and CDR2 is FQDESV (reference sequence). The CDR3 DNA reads TGTGCCAGCGGACAAGTTGGGGGCACTGAAGCTTTCTTT. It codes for CASGQVGGTEAFF.

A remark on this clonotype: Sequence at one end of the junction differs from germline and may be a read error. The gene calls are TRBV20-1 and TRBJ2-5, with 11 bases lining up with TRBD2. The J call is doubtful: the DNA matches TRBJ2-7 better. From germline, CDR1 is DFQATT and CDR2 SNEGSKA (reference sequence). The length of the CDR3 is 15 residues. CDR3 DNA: TGCGGTGCACCCGCAAGTAGCGGGAGGGCCTACGAGCAGTACTTC. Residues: CGAPASSGRAYEQYF.

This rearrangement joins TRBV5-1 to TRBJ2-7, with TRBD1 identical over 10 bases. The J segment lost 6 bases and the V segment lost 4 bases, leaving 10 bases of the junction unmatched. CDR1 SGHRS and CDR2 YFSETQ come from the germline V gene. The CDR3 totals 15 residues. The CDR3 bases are TGCGCCAGCAGCGGTAAGGACAGGGGGAAAAGCGAGCAGTACTTC. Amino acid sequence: CASSGKDRGKSEQYF. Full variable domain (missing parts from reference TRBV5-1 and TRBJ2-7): KAGVTQTPRYLIKTRGQQVTLSCSPISGHRSVSWYQQTPGQGLQFLFEYFSETQRNKGNFPGRFSGRQFSNSRSEMNVSTLELGDSALYLCASSGKDRGKSEQYFGPGTRLTVT.

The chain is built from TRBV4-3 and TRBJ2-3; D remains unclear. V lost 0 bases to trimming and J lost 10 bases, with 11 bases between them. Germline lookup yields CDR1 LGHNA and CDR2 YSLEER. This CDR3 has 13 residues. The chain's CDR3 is CASSQDRRMPQYF. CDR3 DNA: TGCGCCAGCAGCCAAGATAGGCGGATGCCGCAGTATTTT.

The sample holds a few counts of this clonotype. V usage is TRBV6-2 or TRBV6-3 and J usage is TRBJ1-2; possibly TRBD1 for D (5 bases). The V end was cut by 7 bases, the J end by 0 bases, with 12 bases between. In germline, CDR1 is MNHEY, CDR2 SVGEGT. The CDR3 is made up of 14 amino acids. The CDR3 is CASIRDLPNYGYTF. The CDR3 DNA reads TGTGCCAGCATACGGGACTTACCTAACTATGGCTACACCTTC.

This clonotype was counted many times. The CDR3 loop reads CASSLGQGGYNEQFF. CDR3 nucleotide sequence: TGTGCCAGCAGTTTGGGGCAGGGAGGGTACAATGAGCAGTTCTTC. The chain links TRBV7-2 to TRBJ2-1; the match to TRBD2 covers 7 bases. The ends lost 6 bases at V and 4 bases at J; junction bases unmatched: 9. Germline CDR1 is SGHTA and CDR2 is FQGNSA. The CDR3 contains 15 residues.

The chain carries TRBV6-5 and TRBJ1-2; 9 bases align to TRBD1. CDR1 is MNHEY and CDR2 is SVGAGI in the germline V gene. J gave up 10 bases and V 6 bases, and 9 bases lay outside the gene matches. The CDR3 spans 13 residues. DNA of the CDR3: TGTGCCAGCAGCCGGGGACAGGGCGTTACCTACACCTTC. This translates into CASSRGQGVTYTF.

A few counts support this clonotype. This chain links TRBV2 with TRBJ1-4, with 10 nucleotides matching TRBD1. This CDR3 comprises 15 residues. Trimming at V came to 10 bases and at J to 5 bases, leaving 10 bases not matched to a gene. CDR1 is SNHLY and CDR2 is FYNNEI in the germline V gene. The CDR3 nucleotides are TGTGCCACCGTAAGACAGGGGGCGCCCAATGAAAAACTGTTTTTT. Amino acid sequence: CATVRQGAPNEKLFF.